The 29 T cell receptor beta chains presented below share a single source sample, sequenced in a study of T cell responses to AZD1222 COVID-19 vaccine. Profiled with immunoSEQ multiplex PCR; TCRdb holds only in-frame clones, not every one. The profile shows 130,000 to 150,000 clones, 93% of them singletons. Sequenced material: peripheral blood, taken on day 0 of AZD1222 vaccination. The source is an adult in good health.

The chain employs TRBV3-1 (or the pseudogene TRBV3-2) and TRBJ1-3; no firm D call. Trimming pared 1 base from V and 10 bases from J, leaving 8 bases between. Germline lookup yields CDR1 LGHDT and CDR2 YNNKEL (reference sequence). This CDR3 contains 12 residues. The CDR3 here is CASSQGRGTIYF. DNA for the CDR3: TGTGCCAGCAGCCAAGGCCGGGGAACCATATATTTT.

This chain uses TRBV11-2 with TRBJ2-2, with TRBD1 identical over 10 bases. V trimming: 6 bases; J trimming: 5 bases; junction bases outside the gene matches: 9. The CDR3 sequence is 16 residues long. In germline, CDR1 is SGHAT, CDR2 FQNNGV. The DNA of the CDR3 is TGTGCCAGCAGATCAACCGGGACAGGGGCTACCGGGGAGCTGTTTTTT. It encodes CASRSTGTGATGELFF.

The rearrangement uses TRBV9 and TRBJ2-5; 8 bases fit TRBD2. In germline, CDR1 is SGDLS, CDR2 YYNGEE. With V trimmed by 0 bases and J by 7 bases, 5 bases remained unmatched. This CDR3 contains 14 residues. The CDR3 coding sequence is TGTGCCAGCAGCGTAGTGGTCGGGAGGGGGACCCAGTACTTC. Translation gives CASSVVVGRGTQYF.

The V call is TRBV5-1, the J call TRBJ2-5; D might be TRBD1 or TRBD2, each matching 6 bases. Per the germline V gene, CDR1 is SGHRS and CDR2 is YFSETQ. CDR3 length: 14 amino acids. V gave up 0 bases and J gave up 4 bases, with 10 bases separating them. The CDR3 coding sequence is TGCGCCAGCAGCTTGGGTCGGGGGCGAGAGACCCAGTACTTC. This sequence encodes CASSLGRGRETQYF.

CDR3 region: CASSPGQGFLPLHF. CDR3 sequence (DNA): TGTGCCAGCAGTCCGGGACAGGGGTTTTTACCCCTCCACTTT. The chain combines TRBV2 with TRBJ1-6; 10 bases map to TRBD1. The germline V gene has CDR1 SNHLY and CDR2 FYNNEI. The CDR3 is 14 residues long. After removal of 5 bases from V and 12 bases from J, the junction contained 7 bases not matched to a gene. The full variable domain, completed using reference TRBV2 and TRBJ1-6, is EPEVTQTPSHQVTQMGQEVILRCVPISNHLYFYWYRQILGQKVEFLVSFYNNEISEKSEIFDDQFSVERPDGSNFTLKIRSTKLEDSAMYFCASSPGQGFLPLHFGNGTRLTVT.

CDR3 region: CASSPEWAGEFEQFF. The CDR3 DNA sequence: TGTGCCAGCTCACCAGAATGGGCGGGGGAGTTTGAGCAGTTCTTC. The chain combines TRBV18 with TRBJ2-1; TRBD2 agrees at 7 bases. Germline CDR1 is KGHSH and CDR2 is LQKENI. This CDR3 is 15 amino acids long. J lost 9 bases, V lost 2 bases, and 10 bases had no gene match.

This sequence joins TRBV4-1 and TRBJ1-2; D may be TRBD1 (5 bases). The CDR3 is 15 residues long. Germline V gene lookup returns CDR1 MGHRA and CDR2 YSYEKL. Trimming removed 1 base from V and 0 bases from J, with 9 bases in between. The CDR3 DNA follows: TGCGCCAGCAGCCAAGTTCACAGGCCTAACTATGGCTACACCTTC. Residues: CASSQVHRPNYGYTF.

This clone was observed a few times. V usage is TRBV3-1 (or the pseudogene TRBV3-2) and J usage is TRBJ1-1; D is unclear. The V and J ends lost 4 bases and 4 bases respectively, with 16 bases between them. From germline, CDR1 is LGHDT and CDR2 YNNKEL (reference sequence). The CDR3 contains 15 residues. DNA for the CDR3: TGTGCCAGCAGCCCCCGTGGGCCCGGTGGCACTGAAGCTTTCTTT. Residues: CASSPRGPGGTEAFF.

This rearrangement joins TRBV5-4 to TRBJ1-2; D is perhaps TRBD1 (5 bases). Germline CDR1 SGHNT, CDR2 YYREEE (reference sequence). The CDR3 consists of 13 residues. Between the trimmed V and J ends, which lost 2 bases and 8 bases, there was a span of 13 bases. The CDR3 DNA is TGTGCCAGCAGCTTCCGGGACTTAGGAGGCTACACCTTC. This translates into CASSFRDLGGYTF.

Written as DNA, the CDR3 is TGCAGTGCAACGGGAGCAAATGGCTACACCTTC. Protein product: CSATGANGYTF. The V and J genes are TRBV20-1 and TRBJ1-2, with no clear D. This CDR3 is built from 11 residues. Trimming took 6 bases from V and 6 from J, leaving 11 bases between them. CDR1 is DFQATT and CDR2 is SNEGSKA in the germline V gene (reference sequence).

The chain couples TRBV6-1 to TRBJ2-1, with a possible D match to TRBD1 (6 bases). This CDR3 is built from 11 residues. Germline CDR1 and CDR2: MNHNS and SASEGT. Trimming pared 2 bases from V and 13 bases from J, leaving 9 bases between. CDR3: CASSEWTVQFF. The CDR3 region has the DNA TGTGCCAGCAGTGAATGGACAGTTCAGTTCTTC.

The rearrangement links TRBV25-1 to TRBJ1-2; the D gene is possibly TRBD1 (6 bases). V was trimmed by 8 bases and J by 7 bases, leaving 17 bases between them. Germline-derived CDR1 and CDR2 are MGHDK and SYGVNS. The CDR3 has 13 residues. The CDR3 DNA follows: TGTGCCAGCTCTACAGGGCGAGGGTTTGGCTACACCTTC. This gives the protein CASSTGRGFGYTF.

V gene TRBV2 combines with J gene TRBJ2-1; D is uncertain. The germline V and J ends were trimmed by 6 bases and 8 bases, with 11 bases remaining between them. The CDR3 contains 12 residues. Germline assignment: CDR1 SNHLY and CDR2 FYNNEI. The DNA of the CDR3 is TGTGCCAGCAGCCTCGACTGGGATGAGCAGTTCTTC. Protein sequence: CASSLDWDEQFF.

The chain uses TRBV3-1 (or the pseudogene TRBV3-2) and TRBJ1-1, with 9 bases fitting TRBD1. The junction had 7 bases not matched to a gene; V was cut back by 1 base and J by 10 bases. Germline lookup yields CDR1 LGHDT and CDR2 YNNKEL (reference sequence). The CDR3 is made up of 14 amino acids. This CDR3 reads CASSQVQGAIRAFF. Written as DNA, the CDR3 is TGTGCCAGCAGCCAAGTACAGGGGGCGATTAGAGCTTTCTTT.

The V call is TRBV19, the J call TRBJ2-6; 9 bases are a match to TRBD1. V dropped 6 bases and J dropped 9; count of bases not matched to a gene: 12. The CDR3 sequence is 16 residues long. From germline, CDR1 is LNHDA and CDR2 SQIVND (reference sequence). Here the CDR3 DNA reads TGTGCCAGTAGACTCCGCGACAGGGGGTGGGGCAACGTCCTGACTTTC. Translated, it gives CASRLRDRGWGNVLTF.

The genes are TRBV24-1 and TRBJ2-3; no definite D call. This CDR3 comprises 14 residues. Germline loops: CDR1 KGHDR, CDR2 SFDVKD. Trimming took off 6 bases at V and 0 bases at J, with 9 bases between the two ends. The CDR3 protein is CATSSTLSTDTQYF. The CDR3 bases are TGTGCCACCAGTTCCACCCTGAGCACAGATACGCAGTATTTT.

This clone was counted a few times. The rearrangement links TRBV5-4 to TRBJ1-3; D may be TRBD1 (5 bases). With 4 bases removed from V and 2 bases from J, the gap between germline ends came to 10 bases. Per germline, CDR1 SGHNT and CDR2 YYREEE (reference sequence). The CDR3 is 14 residues long. The chain's CDR3 is CASSIGTAGNTIYF. CDR3 nucleotides: TGTGCCAGCAGCATCGGGACTGCTGGAAACACCATATATTTT.

This clone was seen a single time. This chain connects TRBV18 to TRBJ2-1; 11 bases agree with TRBD2. J gave up 4 bases and V 6 bases, and 11 bases lay outside the gene matches. The CDR3 has 17 residues. Germline-derived CDR1 and CDR2 are KGHSH and LQKENI. DNA for the CDR3: TGTGCCAGCTCCTCTCTGGAGGGGACTAGCGGTTACAATGAGCAGTTCTTC. This encodes CASSSLEGTSGYNEQFF.

This CDR3 is CASSRSGRLQETQYF. CDR3 DNA sequence: TGTGCCAGCAGCCGTAGCGGGAGGCTCCAAGAGACCCAGTACTTC. This chain links TRBV3-1 (or the pseudogene TRBV3-2) with TRBJ2-5, with TRBD2 matching over 10 bases. CDR1 is LGHDT and CDR2 is YNNKEL in the germline V gene (reference sequence). V trimming: 4 bases; J trimming: 1 base; junction bases outside the gene matches: 3. CDR3 length equals 15 residues.

This clone was detected a few times. V and J are TRBV6-5 and TRBJ1-1; D is unresolved. Trimming stripped 8 bases from V and 2 bases from J, with 9 bases between. Germline CDR1 reads MNHEY; CDR2 reads SVGAGI. This CDR3 comprises 12 residues. This CDR3 reads CASELENTEAFF. In DNA, the CDR3 is TGTGCCAGCGAGTTGGAAAACACTGAAGCTTTCTTT.

The chain recombines TRBV30 with TRBJ1-3; a possible D gene is TRBD1 (6 bases). V was clipped by 5 bases and J by 0 bases, with 11 bases between them. This CDR3 has 14 amino acids. Germline CDR1 and CDR2: GTSNPN and SVGIG (reference sequence). The CDR3 DNA reads TGTGCCTGGGGGATAGGGGGCTCTGGAAACACCATATATTTT. This encodes CAWGIGGSGNTIYF.

In this sample, this clone turned up once. V is TRBV10-3 and J is TRBJ1-2; 11 bases fit TRBD1. The CDR3 loop spans 13 amino acids. Germline V gives CDR1 ENHRY, CDR2 SYGVKD. Trimming at V came to 6 bases and at J to 6 bases, leaving 3 bases not matched to a gene. CDR3 sequence reads: CAISGDRGNGYTF. CDR3 coding DNA: TGTGCCATCAGCGGGGACAGGGGGAATGGCTACACCTTC.

The V and J genes are TRBV5-5 and TRBJ2-7; D is unclear. Trimming took off 0 bases at V and 4 bases at J, with 8 bases between the two ends. Germline V gene lookup returns CDR1 SGHKS and CDR2 YYEKEE (reference sequence). This CDR3 comprises 13 residues. The CDR3 nucleotides are TGTGCCAGCAGCTTGGCGATTCTTTACGAGCAGTACTTC. Its translation is CASSLAILYEQYF.

The V gene is TRBV5-1, the J gene TRBJ2-1; 14 bases are shared with TRBD2. This CDR3 comprises 16 residues. J gave up 5 bases and V 4 bases, and 5 bases lay outside the gene matches. Germline values: CDR1 SGHRS, CDR2 YFSETQ. CDR3 bases: TGCGCCAGCAGCACAGGGACTAGCGGGAGTCACAATGAGCAGTTCTTC. Its protein product is CASSTGTSGSHNEQFF.

The chain uses TRBV2 and TRBJ1-5, with 9 bases matching TRBD1. CDR3 length: 17 residues. Looked up from germline, CDR1 is SNHLY and CDR2 is FYNNEI. The J segment lost 1 base and the V segment lost 4 bases, leaving 8 bases of the junction unmatched. CDR3 residues: CASSGPWDRDSNQPQHF. CDR3 bases: TGTGCCAGCAGTGGCCCTTGGGACAGGGACAGCAATCAGCCCCAGCATTTT.

The chain couples TRBV10-2 to TRBJ2-3; D remains unclear. V lost 2 bases to trimming and J lost 2 bases, with 5 bases between them. Germline V lookup: CDR1 WSHSY, CDR2 SAAADI. CDR3 length equals 13 residues. The CDR3 spells CASSEGLTDTQYF. The CDR3 DNA sequence: TGCGCCAGCAGTGAGGGCCTCACAGATACGCAGTATTTT.

The CDR3 reads CASSIRGHNINEQFF. The DNA for the CDR3 is TGTGCCAGCAGCATCAGGGGGCACAACATCAATGAGCAGTTCTTC. The chain has TRBV6-5 and TRBJ2-1; 8 bases fit TRBD1. Germline V gene sequence: CDR1 MNHEY, CDR2 SVGAGI. Trimming cost V 6 bases and J 6 bases; bases outside gene matches: 10. This CDR3 contains 15 residues.

The V call is TRBV6-6, the J call TRBJ1-5; D remains unclear. V lost 2 bases to trimming and J lost 1 base, with 6 bases between them. From germline, CDR1 is MNHNY and CDR2 SVGAGI (reference sequence). The CDR3 loop spans 14 amino acids. In DNA form, the CDR3 reads TGTGCCAGCAGTTACAGGGAGAGCAATCAGCCCCAGCATTTT. It is translated as CASSYRESNQPQHF.

The chain employs TRBV7-9 and TRBJ1-1; D not resolved. The CDR3 covers 13 residues. With 8 bases removed from V and 1 base from J, the gap between germline ends came to 11 bases. Germline-derived CDR1 and CDR2 are SEHNR and FQNEAQ (reference sequence). This CDR3 is CASGKRANTEAFF. CDR3 DNA: TGTGCCAGCGGGAAGAGGGCGAACACTGAAGCTTTCTTT.